This TCR beta chain was identified in a study of long-term antiretroviral therapy in people with HIV. Without exception, participants with HIV were treated in the United States. Findings and limits, study-wide: The clones with expansion before ART were dominant in the repertoire at all time points. CDR3 lengths in HIV samples spanned a narrower range than controls.

With regard to this clone: Its antigen remains unknown.

Runs used v3.0 of the immunoSEQ assay and were done at survey level. Clones were sequenced by immunoSEQ multiplex PCR, and TCRdb holds only the in-frame ones, with some missing. In the table there are nearly 30,000 clones, 85% to 90% of which are singletons. The source is a man in his fifties or sixties with HIV. Sample: unsorted PBMCs, taken 3.2 years before starting antiretroviral therapy.

The CDR3 here is CASSLLSPGSAGELFF. The CDR3 DNA is TGTGCCAGCAGTTTACTATCGCCAGGGTCGGCCGGGGAGCTGTTTTTT. The chain couples TRBV27 to TRBJ2-2; TRBD1 might be the D (5 bases). Germline lookup yields CDR1 MNHEY and CDR2 SMNVEV (reference sequence). This CDR3 has 16 amino acids. The V end lost 2 bases, the J end lost 6 bases, and 16 bases lay between the germline ends.